This TCR beta chain was identified during a study of post-analysis software for immune sequencing data (dated by TCRdb to the mid-2010s). About the full investigation: Relapsing-remitting, secondary progressive and progressive-relapsing multiple sclerosis were recorded as disease courses, and subtype annotation was lacking for some patients. The multiple sclerosis patient repertoires were compared with 11 previously published healthy control repertoires from donors aged about 6 to 26 years. A subset of samples was prepared in parallel using single-end sample barcoding, then pooled and co-amplified after Illumina adapter ligation. Overall study outcomes, separate from this receptor: The multiple sclerosis patient group was slightly younger than the control group. When samples were clustered directly using the F measure, samples prepared in the same batch co-clustered strongly, which prompted a batch-effect correction. Patients showed significantly higher frequencies than controls for about 5 TRBV segments, among them TRBV5-6, TRBV5-1 and TRBV20-1. Compared with controls, multiple sclerosis patients had significantly lower normalized Chao1 diversity, a finding suggesting substantial peripheral T-cell clonal expansion.

CDR1 and CDR2 (SGDLS, YYNGEE) derive from the germline V gene. The CDR3 measures 15 amino acids from cysteine to phenylalanine. The only DNA kept is the CDR3, 45 bases in frame from the first base. V is reduced by 0 bases and J by 0 bases, leaving a spacing of 9 bases between them. Receptor amplification or capture employed PCR. The listed sequencing device is Illumina HiSeq 2500. To reduce PCR and sequencing biases, unique molecular identifiers were incorporated into the TCR beta cDNA libraries. Some 500,000 cDNA molecules were obtained for every 1 to 10 million input T cells, so each molecule roughly corresponded to one T cell. The same protocol used for the earlier healthy control dataset was applied to prepare and sequence the patient libraries. Samples belonging to the same batch were prepared together, multiplexed and sequenced on a shared HiSeq lane. Concerning the study's data processing: MIGEC was used to process the raw barcoded reads, and molecular identifier groups with only a single read were discarded before consensus assembly and CDR3 extraction. Clonotype tables were post-analysed with VDJtools, normalizing diversity by down-sampling all datasets to the smallest sample size. Repertoire overlap clustering matched CDR3 amino acid but not nucleotide sequences to correct batch-related cross-sample contamination. Using fastp at Q25 and MiXCR, TCRdb reprocessed the public reads and kept productive beta chains. Each record represents a unique CDR3 protein, reported with the most common genes and DNA among its rows. For this entry, the V and J calls and clone size follow TCRdb and not the study's own pipeline. The sample table shows about 460,000 distinct CDR3 sequences, and under 55% are seen once. About 12% of the sample belongs to the ten largest clones.

TCR beta repertoires were profiled from peripheral blood of roughly 13 young patients with multiple sclerosis to demonstrate the VDJtools post-analysis software. The patients with multiple sclerosis were children and adolescents between about 6 and 17 years of age. On this clonotype itself: No cognate antigen has been identified for it. Base-call qualities are not available, and no considerably larger clone is one nucleotide away.

This chain joins TRBV9 to TRBJ1-2; a tentative D match to TRBD1 spans 5 bases. The specimen sequenced was blood. The clonotype comes from a girl aged 10 to 17 with multiple sclerosis. The nucleotide sequence is given as TGTGCCAGCAGCGTAGAGGACATTCCTAACTATGGCTACACCTTC. Its protein product is CASSVEDIPNYGYTF.